The text below deals with one TCR beta chain. This CDR3 has 14 residues. The V end was cut by 1 base, the J end by 3 bases, with 10 bases between. Looked up from germline, CDR1 is MNHNS and CDR2 is SASEGT. These data are taken from a study of OX40 agonist ivuxolimab in advanced cancers. Assay: immunoSEQ multiplex PCR; the TCRdb copy retains only in-frame clones and omits some. This table has tens of thousands of clones, 85% to 90% appearing once. V gene TRBV6-1 combines with J gene TRBJ2-7; D uncertain. The source is an adult with an advanced solid tumor such as melanoma, head and neck, liver or kidney cancer. The specimen comprised CD4+ or CD8+ T cells sorted from blood, sampled in a trial of the OX40 agonist ivuxolimab. The CDR3 loop is CASSEGRPLYEQYF. The CDR3 region has the DNA TGTGCCAGCAGTGAAGGGCGACCCCTCTACGAGCAGTACTTC.